This TCR beta chain was found in a study of T cells after posttransplantation cyclophosphamide. Study outcomes and limitations: Recipient CMV seropositivity and CMV reactivation strongly tracked TRB clonality. Later post-transplant blood repertoires were often dominated by donor CD8+ memory clones.

Germline V gene data show CDR1 as SNHLY and CDR2 as FYNNEI. This CDR3 is built from 14 residues. Trimming at V came to 6 bases and at J to 3 bases, leaving 4 bases not matched to a gene. Of note for this clone: The antigen is not known.

Some clones are missing from TCRdb's copy, which holds only in-frame ones; the method was immunoSEQ multiplex PCR. The sample has 21,000 or so clones, approximately 98% seen once. The specimen sequenced was naive CD8+ T cells sorted from PBMCs. The chain employs TRBV2 and TRBJ2-7; TRBD2 matches 11 bases. The clonotype originates from a man aged 35-49 years in good health, CMV-negative, and a related stem cell transplant donor. This CDR3 reads CASRITSGGYEQYF. For the CDR3, the DNA is TGTGCCAGCAGAATCACTAGCGGGGGCTACGAGCAGTACTTC.